Listed below are T cell receptor beta chains from one sample, sequenced in a study of blood T cell repertoires in COVID-19. Measured with immunoSEQ multiplex PCR; TCRdb has only the in-frame clones, and not every one. The top ten hold 2.6% of the sample, which has approximately 210,000 clones, over 80% seen once. Specimen: peripheral blood. All receptors derive from a woman in her 70s with active or convalescent COVID-19. Each CDR3 is given with its conserved first and last residue. The D gene is left open where the match is weak. The size entry is marked missing in some rows and otherwise reads once, few, many or a size class.

V gene,D gene,J gene,clone size,CDR3 protein,CDR3 DNA
TRBV5-1,.,TRBJ2-5,.,CASSFDRLQETQYF,TGCGCCAGCAGCTTCGACAGACTCCAAGAGACCCAGTACTTC
TRBV7-2,TRBD2,TRBJ2-7,.,CANSRGVDFSAEQYF,TGTGCCAACAGCCGGGGGGTGGATTTCTCGGCCGAGCAGTACTTC
TRBV7-9,.,TRBJ1-2,.,CASSLAATEVYGYTF,TGTGCCAGCAGCTTAGCAGCGACGGAGGTCTATGGCTACACCTTC
TRBV5-4,.,TRBJ2-6,.,CASSLAAGDVLAGANVLTF,TGTGCCAGCAGCTTGGCTGCAGGGGATGTACTAGCTGGGGCCAACGTCCTGACTTTC
TRBV6-5,.,TRBJ2-3,.,CASSYTAELTDTQYF,TGTGCCAGCAGTTACACAGCGGAGCTCACAGATACGCAGTATTTT
TRBV27,.,TRBJ2-5,once,CASSLGSPSETQYF,TGTGCCAGCAGTTTAGGTAGCCCGTCGGAGACCCAGTACTTC
TRBV4-2,.,TRBJ1-2,.,CASRRGGRDPSNYGYTF,TGTGCCAGCAGACGGGGGGGAAGGGATCCTTCTAACTATGGCTACACCTTC
TRBV5-4,TRBD1,TRBJ1-4,few,CASSPQGRNEKLFF,TGTGCCAGCAGCCCACAGGGGAGAAATGAAAAACTGTTTTTT
TRBV11-3,TRBD2,TRBJ2-2,.,CASSDTGTSGRYTGELFF,TGTGCCAGCAGCGACACAGGGACTAGCGGGAGGTACACCGGGGAGCTGTTTTTT
TRBV19,.,TRBJ2-4,.,CASSIVAAKNIQYF,TGTGCCAGTAGTATTGTGGCAGCCAAAAACATTCAGTACTTC
TRBV11-1,.,TRBJ2-5,.,CASSLNRRVQETQYF,TGTGCCAGCAGCCTAAATCGGAGGGTCCAAGAGACCCAGTACTTC
TRBV6-1,.,TRBJ1-2,.,CASSEAWGGRTYGYTF,TGTGCCAGCAGTGAAGCTTGGGGGGGGCGGACCTATGGCTACACCTTC
TRBV4-1,TRBD2,TRBJ2-5,.,CASRTHSGVETQYF,TGCGCCAGCAGAACCCATAGCGGGGTAGAGACCCAGTACTTC
TRBV5-1,.,TRBJ1-1,.,CASSWSGNTEAFF,TGCGCCAGCAGCTGGTCGGGGAACACTGAAGCTTTCTTT
TRBV28,.,TRBJ1-1,.,CASSWGRNTEAFF,TGTGCCAGCAGTTGGGGGCGGAACACTGAAGCTTTCTTT
TRBV2,TRBD2,TRBJ2-3,.,CASSELGLAGGSDTQYF,TGTGCCAGCAGTGAGTTGGGACTAGCGGGAGGGTCGGATACGCAGTATTTT
TRBV7-2,TRBD2,TRBJ2-1,.,CASSILAGEAEQFF,TGTGCCAGCAGCATACTAGCGGGAGAGGCTGAGCAGTTCTTC
TRBV4-3,.,TRBJ2-3,.,CASSLSAGADTDTQYF,TGCGCCAGCAGCCTATCCGCGGGGGCTGACACAGATACGCAGTATTTT
TRBV6-5,TRBD1,TRBJ1-2,.,CASRRPGGDYGYTF,TGTGCCAGCAGGCGCCCAGGGGGCGACTATGGCTACACCTTC
TRBV18,.,TRBJ2-1,.,CASSPPPSSYNEQFF,TGTGCCAGCTCACCACCGCCGAGCTCCTACAATGAGCAGTTCTTC
TRBV7-6,TRBD1,TRBJ1-3,few,CASSVSQGARGNTIYF,TGTGCCAGCAGCGTCTCACAGGGGGCGCGTGGAAACACCATATATTTT
TRBV18,TRBD1,TRBJ1-2,.,CASSLKQGADYGYTF,TGTGCCAGCTCACTCAAACAGGGGGCTGACTATGGCTACACCTTC
TRBV10-1,.,TRBJ2-3,.,CASSPQRSDTQYF,TGCGCCAGCAGTCCGCAGAGGTCCGATACGCAGTATTTT
TRBV5-1,.,TRBJ2-2,.,CASSLAGGNTGELFF,TGCGCCAGCAGCTTGGCCGGTGGGAACACCGGGGAGCTGTTTTTT
TRBV12-3/TRBV12-4,.,TRBJ1-2,.,CASSSTLFYGYTF,TGTGCCAGCAGTTCGACACTCTTCTATGGCTACACCTTC
TRBV10-3,.,TRBJ1-2,.,CAISGTAVVHYGYTF,TGTGCCATCAGTGGCACGGCGGTGGTTCACTATGGCTACACCTTC
TRBV30,.,TRBJ1-1,.,CAWSVHRDTEAFF,TGTGCCTGGAGTGTACACAGGGACACTGAAGCTTTCTTT
TRBV24-1,.,TRBJ1-1,once,CATSDRGWTEAFF,TGTGCCACCAGTGACCGAGGGTGGACTGAAGCTTTCTTT
TRBV19,.,TRBJ2-5,.,CASAPSTQETQYF,TGTGCCAGTGCACCAAGCACCCAAGAGACCCAGTACTTC
TRBV28,.,TRBJ2-7,.,CASSLLVYEQYF,TGTGCCAGCAGCCTCCTAGTCTACGAGCAGTACTTC
TRBV7-2,.,TRBJ2-3,.,CASSKLLGSTDTQYF,TGTGCCAGCAGCAAATTACTAGGGAGCACAGATACGCAGTATTTT
TRBV2,.,TRBJ2-6,once,CASRNPGVDLSGANVLTF,TGTGCCAGCAGGAACCCAGGGGTGGATCTCTCTGGGGCCAACGTCCTGACTTTC
TRBV11-2,.,TRBJ2-7,.,CASSLGAGPYYEQYF,TGTGCCAGCAGCTTAGGGGCGGGGCCCTACTACGAGCAGTACTTC
TRBV11-1,TRBD2,TRBJ2-1,.,CASSPRTSGSYNEQFF,TGTGCCAGCAGCCCGAGGACTAGCGGAAGCTACAATGAGCAGTTCTTC
TRBV27,.,TRBJ2-3,.,CASSQTGGRTDTQYF,TGTGCCAGCAGTCAAACCGGGGGTCGCACAGATACGCAGTATTTT
TRBV6-2/TRBV6-3,TRBD1,TRBJ2-5,.,CASSLRRTGKETQYF,TGTGCCAGCAGCCTTAGGAGGACAGGCAAGGAGACCCAGTACTTC
TRBV28,.,TRBJ2-1,.,CASSLGTPPMEQFF,TGTGCCAGCAGCCTTGGGACTCCGCCGATGGAGCAGTTCTTC
TRBV2,TRBD2,TRBJ2-7,.,CASSEASGLYEQYF,TGTGCCAGCAGTGAGGCTAGCGGTCTCTACGAGCAGTACTTC
TRBV19,TRBD1,TRBJ1-2,.,CASDNVAGTGGNGYTF,TGTGCCAGTGATAACGTGGCCGGGACAGGGGGCAATGGCTACACCTTC
TRBV9,TRBD1,TRBJ2-5,.,CASSAQTGQGETQYF,TGTGCCAGCAGTGCCCAAACGGGACAGGGGGAGACCCAGTACTTC
TRBV30,.,TRBJ2-5,.,CAWSVSSTQYF,TGTGCCTGGAGTGTCTCGTCGACCCAGTACTTC
TRBV3-1/TRBV3-2,.,TRBJ2-3,.,CASSQTLINTDTQYF,TGTGCCAGCAGCCAGACATTAATTAACACAGATACGCAGTATTTT
TRBV28,.,TRBJ1-3,.,CATFRVSGNTIYF,TGTGCCACCTTCAGGGTATCTGGAAACACCATATATTTT
TRBV7-2,.,TRBJ2-7,.,CASNRGSSYEQYF,TGTGCCAGCAATAGGGGAAGCTCCTACGAGCAGTACTTC
TRBV6-6,.,TRBJ1-1,.,CASTLDRLNTEAFF,TGTGCCAGCACCCTCGACAGATTGAACACTGAAGCTTTCTTT
TRBV7-2,TRBD2,TRBJ2-5,.,CASSYQGLAGAETQYF,TGTGCCAGCAGCTACCAAGGGCTAGCGGGGGCCGAGACCCAGTACTTC
TRBV6-2/TRBV6-3,.,TRBJ1-2,.,CASSSRTGYGYTF,TGTGCCAGCAGTTCAAGGACGGGGTATGGCTACACCTTC
TRBV7-6,TRBD2,TRBJ2-1,.,CASSSGTSGEHYNEQFF,TGTGCCAGCAGCAGTGGGACTAGCGGGGAGCACTACAATGAGCAGTTCTTC
TRBV15,TRBD1,TRBJ2-3,.,CATSRDNQGVTQYF,TGTGCCACCAGCAGAGATAATCAGGGGGTTACGCAGTATTTT
TRBV9,.,TRBJ2-6,.,CASSVGVGASGRASGANVLIF,.
TRBV4-2,.,TRBJ1-2,few,CASSQDDAGSNYGYTF,TGTGCCAGCAGCCAAGATGACGCAGGCTCTAACTATGGCTACACCTTC
TRBV7-8,.,TRBJ2-5,.,CASSLGHTRQQETQYF,TGTGCCAGCAGCTTAGGACACACCCGACAGCAAGAGACCCAGTACTTC
TRBV7-2,TRBD2,TRBJ2-1,.,CASSTPGLAGRSGNEQFF,TGTGCCAGCAGCACCCCGGGACTAGCGGGACGTTCGGGCAATGAGCAGTTCTTC
TRBV5-1,TRBD2,TRBJ2-5,.,CASSSDGLAGASETQYF,TGCGCCAGCAGCTCAGATGGACTAGCGGGGGCCAGTGAGACCCAGTACTTC
TRBV2,.,TRBJ1-1,.,CASTGRPGAVSNTEAFF,TGTGCCAGCACAGGGAGGCCGGGTGCCGTATCGAACACTGAAGCTTTCTTT
TRBV6-6,.,TRBJ1-6,once,CASSPGTSSPLHF,TGTGCCAGCAGTCCCGGGACTAGTTCACCCCTCCACTTT
TRBV3-1/TRBV3-2,.,TRBJ1-5,once,CASSQDGSNQPQHF,TGTGCCAGCAGCCAAGATGGCAGCAATCAGCCCCAGCATTTT